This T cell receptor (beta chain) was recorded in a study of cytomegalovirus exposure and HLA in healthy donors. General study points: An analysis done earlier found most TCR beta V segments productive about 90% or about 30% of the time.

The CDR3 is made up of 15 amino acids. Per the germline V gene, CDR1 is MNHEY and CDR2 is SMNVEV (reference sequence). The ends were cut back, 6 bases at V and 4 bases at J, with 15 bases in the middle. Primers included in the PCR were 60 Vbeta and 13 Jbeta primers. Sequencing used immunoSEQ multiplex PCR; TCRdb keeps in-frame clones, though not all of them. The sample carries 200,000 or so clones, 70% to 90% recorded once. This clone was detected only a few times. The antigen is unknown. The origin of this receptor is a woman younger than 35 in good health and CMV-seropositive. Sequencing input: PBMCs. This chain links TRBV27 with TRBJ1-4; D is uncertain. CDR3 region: CASSEMAGNNEKLFF. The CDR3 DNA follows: TGTGCCAGCAGCGAGATGGCGGGGAATAATGAAAAACTGTTTTTT.